The 28 T cell receptor beta chains below were found in one sample sequenced in a study of T cell repertoires in cytomegalovirus infection. Their target antigens are unknown. In TCRdb, the reads were re-called with MiXCR into one record per CDR3 protein. In the table there are around 710,000 distinct CDR3 sequences, approximately 32% of which are singletons. The material sequenced was cultured CD8+ T cells from PBMCs, taken from culture after CMV antigen stimulation. Source of these receptors: a human donor in good health (CMV status not recorded). Some clones in this sample may be carry-over from other donors' samples.

This clonotype was counted only a few times. The rearrangement links TRBV6-5 to TRBJ1-6; D unclear. CDR3 length: 17 amino acids. The V gene's germline CDR1 is MNHEY and CDR2 SVGAGI. V was shortened by 0 bases and J by 7 bases, with 16 bases between the two germline ends. The CDR3 sequence is CASSYSGGNLGNSPLHF. The DNA for the CDR3 is TGTGCCAGCAGTTACTCTGGAGGAAACCTGGGGAATTCACCCCTCCACTTT.

The rearrangement joins TRBV12-5 to TRBJ2-7, with D perhaps matching TRBD2 (7 bases). V was shortened by 1 base and J by 1 base, with 11 bases between the two germline ends. The germline CDR1 and CDR2 sequences are LGHNT and FRNRAP. The CDR3 runs to 15 residues. This CDR3 is CASGLGRGPSYEQYF. The DNA of the CDR3 is TGTGCTAGTGGTTTGGGGCGGGGGCCATCCTACGAGCAGTACTTC.

The genes are TRBV27 and TRBJ2-5, with D unresolved. The CDR3 sequence is 15 residues long. Trimming shortened V by 6 bases and J by 5 bases, and 19 bases separated the two germline ends. Germline CDR1 and CDR2: MNHEY and SMNVEV (reference sequence). The DNA of the CDR3 is TGTGCCAGCAGCAGAAGTAGGGCATACTGGGAGACCCAGTACTTC. It yields the protein CASSRSRAYWETQYF.

The gene calls are TRBV27 and TRBJ2-3; D is unclear. CDR1 and CDR2 (germline): MNHEY, SMNVEV (reference sequence). The germline V and J ends were trimmed by 7 bases and 2 bases, with 10 bases remaining between them. The CDR3 sequence is 13 residues long. This CDR3 is CASTFVITDTQYF. DNA for the CDR3: TGTGCCAGCACTTTTGTGATCACAGATACGCAGTATTTT.

The chain links TRBV10-3 to TRBJ2-2, with a weak D call TRBD2 (6 bases). The CDR3 runs 16 residues. Trimming took 7 bases from V and 0 from J, leaving 15 bases between them. CDR1 and CDR2 from the germline V gene are ENHRY and SYGVKD. The CDR3 DNA is TGTGCCATCAACTCCATGGAGGGGCCGAACACCGGGGAGCTGTTTTTT. Its protein is CAINSMEGPNTGELFF.

The chain employs TRBV6-6 and TRBJ1-2; weak D call: TRBD1 (5 bases). Trimming shortened V by 5 bases and J by 12 bases, and 16 bases separated the two germline ends. CDR1 and CDR2 (germline): MNHNY, SVGAGI (reference sequence). The CDR3 contains 12 residues. CDR3 loop: CASSPPEGGDTF. In DNA, the CDR3 is TGTGCCAGCAGTCCCCCCGAGGGAGGGGACACCTTC.

The rearrangement uses TRBV28 and TRBJ1-2; 7 nucleotides match TRBD1. Germline-derived CDR1 and CDR2 are MDHEN and SYDVKM. CDR3 length: 17 residues. With 1 base clipped from V and 4 bases from J, the junction kept 12 bases outside the gene matches. DNA for the CDR3: TGTGCCAGCAGTTTATCAATCCGCGACAGGGACGTCTATGGCTACACCTTC. Its protein is CASSLSIRDRDVYGYTF.

CDR3 bases: TGCAGTGCTAGAGATGTTCAGGAGCACACTGAAGCTTTCTTT. Translating it yields CSARDVQEHTEAFF. This sequence joins TRBV20-1 and TRBJ1-1; D remains ambiguous. Trimming removed 0 bases at V and 3 bases at J, with 11 bases between. The CDR3 length is 14 residues. Germline CDR1 and CDR2: DFQATT and SNEGSKA (reference sequence).

The chain couples TRBV6-1 to TRBJ2-7; the D is unclear. Trimming shortened V by 2 bases and J by 4 bases, and 15 bases separated the two germline ends. This CDR3 spans 15 amino acids. Germline loops: CDR1 MNHNS, CDR2 SASEGT. Here the CDR3 DNA reads TGTGCCAGCAGTGAACCGACCCGATTTGGATACGAGCAGTACTTC. Protein: CASSEPTRFGYEQYF.

This chain connects TRBV10-3 to TRBJ2-2; D ambiguous. Germline CDR1 is ENHRY and CDR2 is SYGVKD. V shed 10 bases and J shed 5 bases, with 20 bases lying between them. The CDR3 totals 15 residues. The CDR3 sequence: CATGPAEPGTGELFF. The CDR3 DNA reads as TGTGCCACTGGCCCTGCAGAACCCGGGACCGGGGAGCTGTTTTTT.

The table lists this clonotype with many counts. The chain recombines TRBV9 with TRBJ1-1, with no clear D. The CDR3 runs to 15 residues. The V gene's germline CDR1 is SGDLS and CDR2 YYNGEE. Between the trimmed V and J ends, which lost 0 bases and 0 bases, there was a span of 9 bases. CDR3 coding DNA: TGTGCCAGCAGCGTAGATGAGGGTATGAACACTGAAGCTTTCTTT. Translating gives CASSVDEGMNTEAFF.

The J gene is TRBJ1-2, the V gene TRBV7-2; the D is unclear. This CDR3 has 14 residues. Trimming stripped 3 bases from V and 4 bases from J, with 12 bases between. Germline assignment: CDR1 SGHTA and CDR2 FQGNSA. Written as DNA, the CDR3 is TGTGCCAGCAGCTTGAATGGACGACTCTATGGCTACACCTTC. Protein product: CASSLNGRLYGYTF.

The rearrangement uses TRBV28 and TRBJ1-5; D not resolved. Germline lookup yields CDR1 MDHEN and CDR2 SYDVKM. This CDR3 is built from 14 residues. V was trimmed by 4 bases and J by 7 bases, leaving 14 bases between them. Written as DNA, the CDR3 is TGTGCCAGCAGTTCTTACGGAATAGGGCAGCCCCAGCATTTT. This codes for CASSSYGIGQPQHF.

The chain links TRBV4-1 to TRBJ1-2, with TRBD1 as a possible D gene (6 bases). Germline assignment: CDR1 MGHRA and CDR2 YSYEKL. V lost 4 bases and J 2 bases, leaving 14 bases between the germline ends. The CDR3 has 15 amino acids. For the CDR3, the DNA is TGCGCCAGCAGCCCAAAAGGGGGACCAAACTATGGCTACACCTTC. This translates into CASSPKGGPNYGYTF.

The gene calls are TRBV10-3 and TRBJ1-5; D gene uncertain. Trimming took 0 bases from V and 0 from J, leaving 9 bases between them. CDR1 and CDR2 (germline): ENHRY, SYGVKD. The CDR3 extends over 16 amino acids. Written as DNA, the CDR3 is TGTGCCATCAGTGAGTCGGGCACTTATAGCAATCAGCCCCAGCATTTT. It codes for CAISESGTYSNQPQHF.

The V and J genes are TRBV12-5 and TRBJ1-2; TRBD1 matches at 9 bases. The germline V gene has CDR1 LGHNT and CDR2 FRNRAP. This CDR3 is 15 amino acids long. Losses at the gene ends were 5 bases for V and 4 bases for J; bases not matched to a gene: 8. The CDR3, as DNA: TGTGCTAGTGGTCTCGTGACAGGGGGAGGCTATGGCTACACCTTC. Amino acid sequence: CASGLVTGGGYGYTF.

This chain uses TRBV7-9 with TRBJ2-2; no definite D call. From germline, CDR1 is SEHNR and CDR2 FQNEAQ (reference sequence). The CDR3 loop spans 13 amino acids. For the CDR3, the DNA is TGTGCTACTCCAGTCCCCCCCGACGGGGAGCTGTTTTTT. Translating gives CATPVPPDGELFF.

V and J are TRBV7-8 and TRBJ1-3; D not certain. CDR1 SGHVS and CDR2 FQNEAQ come from the germline V gene. The CDR3 has 15 amino acids. Trimming took off 7 bases at V and 0 bases at J, with 13 bases between the two ends. The CDR3 here is CASTLAGFSGNTIYF. CDR3 DNA sequence: TGTGCCAGCACCCTCGCGGGTTTCTCTGGAAACACCATATATTTT. Full variable domain (outside the CDR3, taken from reference TRBV7-8 and TRBJ1-3): GAGVSQSPRYKVAKRGQDVALRCDPISGHVSLFWYQQALGQGPEFLTYFQNEAQLDKSGLPSDRFFAERPEGSVSTLKIQRTQQEDSAVYLCASTLAGFSGNTIYFGEGSWLTVV.

The chain joins TRBV4-2 to TRBJ2-1; 7 bases are shared with TRBD2. The CDR3 is 14 amino acids. Germline assignment: CDR1 LGHNA and CDR2 YNFKEQ. V gave up 4 bases and J gave up 6 bases; unmatched junction bases: 6. This CDR3 reads CASSPGLGSNEQFF. For the CDR3, the DNA is TGTGCCAGCAGCCCAGGACTAGGGTCCAATGAGCAGTTCTTC.

Points on this clonotype: At one boundary the junction diverges from the germline segment, which might be a read error. The rearrangement joins TRBV7-7 to TRBJ2-5, with 7 bases identical to TRBD2. CDR1 and CDR2 (germline): SSHAT, FNYEAQ (reference sequence). This CDR3 is built from 15 residues. CDR3 sequence (DNA): TGTGCTAGCAGCTTAGCCGGGAGGAGTAGAGAGACCCAGTACTTC. This gives the protein CASSLAGRSRETQYF.

This clonotype was observed a handful of times. V and J are TRBV5-4 and TRBJ1-2, with D possibly being TRBD1 (5 bases). V was trimmed by 4 bases and J by 8 bases, leaving 30 bases between them. The CDR3 runs to 18 residues. Germline V lookup: CDR1 SGHNT, CDR2 YYREEE (reference sequence). CDR3 sequence reads: CASSPRGFSGGSGYGYTF. In DNA, the CDR3 is TGTGCCAGCAGCCCCCGGGGTTTCTCGGGGGGTAGTGGTTACGGCTACACCTTC.

This clonotype was seen a handful of times. The chain links TRBV11-2 to TRBJ2-1; 8 nucleotides match TRBD2. The trim removed 2 bases at V and 4 bases at J, leaving 7 bases unmatched. The V gene's germline CDR1 is SGHAT and CDR2 FQNNGV. The CDR3 has 16 amino acids. DNA of the CDR3: TGTGCCAGCAGCTTAATGGGACTAGTGGGGTACAATGAGCAGTTCTTC. Translating it yields CASSLMGLVGYNEQFF.

This clonotype showed up many times. The V and J genes are TRBV6-5 and TRBJ2-6; D uncertain. Between the trimmed V and J ends, which lost 2 bases and 1 base, there was a span of 18 bases. Germline loops: CDR1 MNHEY, CDR2 SVGAGI. This CDR3 is 19 amino acids long. The CDR3 DNA reads TGTGCCAGCAGTTACACCGCTAGGCTTGGCGGTTCTGGGGCCAACGTCCTGACTTTC. Translated: CASSYTARLGGSGANVLTF.

J is TRBJ2-7 and V is TRBV7-8, with TRBD1 matching 8 bases. This CDR3 region has 14 residues. Trimming took 2 bases from V and 5 from J; bases not matched to a gene: 5. Germline CDR1 and CDR2: SGHVS and FQNEAQ. CDR3 nucleotides: TGTGCCAGCAGCTTAAGCAGGGGGCACAACGAGCAGTACGTC. Amino acid sequence: CASSLSRGHNEQYV.

Comment on this clonotype: A read error may account for a junction end that differs from germline. The CDR3 loop is CASSSPREGDQKTQYF. The DNA of the CDR3 is TGTGCCAGCAGCTCCCCTAGAGAGGGGGACCAAAAGACCCAGTACTTC. The rearrangement joins TRBV7-9 to TRBJ2-5, with D maybe TRBD1 (6 bases). The CDR3 runs to 16 residues. CDR1 is SEHNR and CDR2 is FQNEAQ in the germline V gene (reference sequence).

The gene calls are TRBV13 and TRBJ1-2; the D is unclear. V lost 5 bases and J lost 7, with 11 bases in between. The CDR3 loop spans 12 amino acids. Germline V lookup: CDR1 PRHDT, CDR2 FYEKMQ (reference sequence). The CDR3 region is CASSGGVSGYTF. The CDR3 bases are TGTGCCAGCAGCGGTGGCGTTTCTGGCTACACCTTC.

This clonotype came up a few times. The chain has TRBV20-1 and TRBJ2-7; weak D call: TRBD1 (5 bases). CDR1 and CDR2 (germline): DFQATT, SNEGSKA (reference sequence). Trimming removed 4 bases from V and 3 bases from J, with 10 bases in between. The CDR3 has 12 residues. For the CDR3, the DNA is TGCAGTGCTAACCAAGACAGCTACGAGCAGTACTTC. Translation: CSANQDSYEQYF.

This sequence joins TRBV28 and TRBJ2-7; D perhaps matches TRBD2 (6 bases). The V end was cut by 3 bases, the J end by 3 bases, with 9 bases between. CDR1 MDHEN and CDR2 SYDVKM come from the germline V gene. The CDR3 is 13 amino acids. CDR3: CASSFRGIYEQYV. The CDR3 DNA is TGTGCCAGCAGTTTCCGGGGGATCTACGAGCAGTACGTC.